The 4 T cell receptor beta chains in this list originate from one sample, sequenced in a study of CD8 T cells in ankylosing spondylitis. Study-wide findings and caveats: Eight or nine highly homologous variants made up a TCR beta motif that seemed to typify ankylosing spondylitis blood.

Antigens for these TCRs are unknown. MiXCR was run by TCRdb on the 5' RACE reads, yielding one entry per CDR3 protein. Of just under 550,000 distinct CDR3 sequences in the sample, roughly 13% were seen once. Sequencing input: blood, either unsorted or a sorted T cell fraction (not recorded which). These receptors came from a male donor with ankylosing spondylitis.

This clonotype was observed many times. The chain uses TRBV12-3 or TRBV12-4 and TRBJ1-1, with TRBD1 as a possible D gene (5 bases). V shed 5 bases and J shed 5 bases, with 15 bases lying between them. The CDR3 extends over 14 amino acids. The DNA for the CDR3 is TGTGCCAGCAGTCCGAGGGCAGGGATTACTGAAGCTTTCTTT. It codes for CASSPRAGITEAFF.

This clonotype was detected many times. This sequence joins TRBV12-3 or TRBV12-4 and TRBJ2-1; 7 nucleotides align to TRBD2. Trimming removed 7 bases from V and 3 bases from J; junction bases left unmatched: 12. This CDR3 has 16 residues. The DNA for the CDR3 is TGTGCCAGCACCTCCCGGGAGGCCCTTGTCTACAATGAGCAGTTCTTC. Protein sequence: CASTSREALVYNEQFF.

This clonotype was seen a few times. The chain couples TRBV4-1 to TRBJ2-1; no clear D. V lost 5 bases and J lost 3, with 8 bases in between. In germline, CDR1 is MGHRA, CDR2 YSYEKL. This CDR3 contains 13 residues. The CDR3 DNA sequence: TGCGCCAGCAGCGGGGAACACTACAATGAGCAGTTCTTC. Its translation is CASSGEHYNEQFF.

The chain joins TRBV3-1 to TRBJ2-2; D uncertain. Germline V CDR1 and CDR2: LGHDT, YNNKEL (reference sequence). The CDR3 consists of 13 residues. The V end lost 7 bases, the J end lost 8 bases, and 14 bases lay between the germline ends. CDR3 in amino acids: CASTKLIRGELFF. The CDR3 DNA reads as TGTGCCAGCACCAAGTTAATACGAGGGGAGCTGTTTTTT.